Shown below are 20 T cell receptor beta chains from a single sample sequenced in a study of blood T cell repertoires in COVID-19. Sequencing used immunoSEQ multiplex PCR; TCRdb keeps in-frame clones, though not all of them. The table records about 76,000 clones, 86% of them present only once. Sequenced: peripheral blood. All receptors come from a human donor in a cohort sampled during active COVID-19.

The V gene is TRBV7-8, the J gene TRBJ1-5, with D perhaps matching TRBD1 (6 bases). Deletions cut 3 bases from V and 4 bases from J, with 7 bases between. The CDR3 covers 13 residues. Germline V CDR1 and CDR2: SGHVS, FQNEAQ. The CDR3 coding sequence is TGTGCCAGCAGCTTTGGACAGAATCAGCCCCAGCATTTT. This encodes CASSFGQNQPQHF.

The V and J genes are TRBV12-5 and TRBJ2-7, with a tentative D call TRBD2 (5 bases). The ends were cut back, 5 bases at V and 6 bases at J, with 11 bases in the middle. CDR3 length: 12 amino acids. Germline CDR1 reads LGHNT; CDR2 reads FRNRAP. CDR3 in DNA: TGTGCTAGTGGTGCCGGGATCCGCGAGCAGTACTTC. This gives the protein CASGAGIREQYF. The whole variable domain, filled in from reference TRBV12-5 and TRBJ2-7, reads DARVTQTPRHKVTEMGQEVTMRCQPILGHNTVFWYRQTMMQGLELLAYFRNRAPLDDSGMPKDRFSAEMPDATLATLKIQPSEPRDSAVYFCASGAGIREQYFGPGTRLTVT.

V and J are TRBV2 and TRBJ2-1; D perhaps matches TRBD2 (6 bases). In germline, CDR1 is SNHLY, CDR2 FYNNEI. This CDR3 has 16 amino acids. Trimming left V 8 bases short and J 7 bases short, with 24 bases between. In nucleotides, the CDR3 is TGTGCCAGCGAATCCACGGGGCTCGGGAGTAGTAATGAGCAGTTCTTC. Translating gives CASESTGLGSSNEQFF.

The chain carries TRBV28 and TRBJ2-2; 10 nucleotides align to TRBD2. Germline CDR1 is MDHEN and CDR2 is SYDVKM. The CDR3 is 15 residues long. J lost 5 bases, V lost 6 bases, and 6 bases had no gene match. The CDR3 nucleotides read TGTGCCAGCAGCCCTAGCGGGAGATTAACCGGGGAGCTGTTTTTT. Translating gives CASSPSGRLTGELFF. Supplemented by reference TRBV28 and TRBJ2-2, the full variable domain reads DVKVTQSSRYLVKRTGEKVFLECVQDMDHENMFWYRQDPGLGLRLIYFSYDVKMKEKGDIPEGYSVSREKKERFSLILESASTNQTSMYLCASSPSGRLTGELFFGEGSRLTVL.

The V call is TRBV10-3, the J call TRBJ1-2; the D gene is possibly TRBD1 (6 bases). The germline CDR1 and CDR2 sequences are ENHRY and SYGVKD. V shed 3 bases and J shed 8 bases, with 16 bases lying between them. The CDR3 spans 14 residues. In nucleotides, the CDR3 is TGTGCCATCAGTGACTTGACAGGCGCCCAAGGCTACACCTTC. It codes for CAISDLTGAQGYTF.

The V and J genes are TRBV11-2 and TRBJ2-1, with 16 bases identical to TRBD2. Per germline, CDR1 SGHAT and CDR2 FQNNGV. V lost 0 bases to trimming and J lost 16 bases; unmatched junction nucleotides: 9. This CDR3 is built from 16 residues. CDR3 sequence (DNA): TGTGCCAGCAGCTTAGAGGTCGGGACTAGCGGGGGGGCGGCCTTCTTC. Protein product: CASSLEVGTSGGAAFF.

The rearrangement uses TRBV5-1 and TRBJ2-5; D perhaps matches TRBD1 (6 bases). Trimming removed 2 bases from V and 5 bases from J, with 13 bases in between. The CDR3 has 14 residues. Germline V gene data show CDR1 as SGHRS and CDR2 as YFSETQ. Written as DNA, the CDR3 is TGCGCCAGCAGCTTCGGGACAACTATGGAGACCCAGTACTTC. Translated, it gives CASSFGTTMETQYF.

This clone was observed a handful of times. V and J are TRBV18 and TRBJ2-7; 7 bases agree with TRBD1. Germline V CDR1 and CDR2: KGHSH, LQKENI. The CDR3 is 16 amino acids. The junction had 7 bases not matched to a gene; V was cut back by 0 bases and J by 2 bases. CDR3 in amino acids: CASSPPLTGAPYEQYF. CDR3 coding DNA: TGTGCCAGCTCACCACCTTTAACAGGGGCTCCCTACGAGCAGTACTTC.

The rearrangement joins TRBV5-6 to TRBJ1-2, with 7 bases identical to TRBD1. This CDR3 region has 17 residues. V lost 3 bases to trimming and J lost 0 bases; unmatched junction nucleotides: 11. The V gene's germline CDR1 is SGHDT and CDR2 YYEEEE. In nucleotides, the CDR3 is TGTGCCAGCAGCTCTACACCGGGACAGACATCTAACTATGGCTACACCTTC. It yields the protein CASSSTPGQTSNYGYTF.

The chain links TRBV7-6 to TRBJ2-1; perhaps TRBD1 as D (6 bases). CDR1 is SGHVS and CDR2 is FNYEAQ in the germline V gene. The V gene lost 5 bases and the J gene lost 9 bases, with 20 bases spanning the gap. This CDR3 is 15 amino acids long. The CDR3 region has the DNA TGTGCCAGCAGCCCAACGCAACAGGGAGTCAGTGAGCAGTTCTTC. Protein sequence: CASSPTQQGVSEQFF.

The genes are TRBV28 and TRBJ1-2; no firm D call. This CDR3 has 14 amino acids. V lost 4 bases and J 1 base, leaving 10 bases between the germline ends. From germline, CDR1 is MDHEN and CDR2 SYDVKM. The CDR3, as DNA: TGTGCCAGCAGTTCAGTACGGGATAACTATGGCTACACCTTC. Amino acid sequence: CASSSVRDNYGYTF.

The chain recombines TRBV29-1 with TRBJ2-6, with 8 positions matching TRBD1. CDR3 size: 16 residues. V lost 2 bases and J lost 1; bases outside the gene matches: 4. Per germline, CDR1 SQVTM and CDR2 ANQGSEA. The CDR3 region is CSVEQGAPSGANVLTF. DNA for the CDR3: TGCAGCGTTGAACAGGGGGCGCCATCTGGGGCCAACGTCCTGACTTTC. The full variable domain, in which reference TRBV29-1 and TRBJ2-6 provide the parts outside the CDR3, is SAVISQKPSRDICQRGTSLTIQCQVDSQVTMMFWYRQQPGQSLTLIATANQGSEATYESGFVIDKFPISRPNLTFSTLTVSNMSPEDSSIYLCSVEQGAPSGANVLTFGAGSRLTVL.

The chain uses TRBV19 and TRBJ1-4; D call uncertain. The length of the CDR3 is 14 residues. Between the trimmed V and J ends, which lost 3 bases and 6 bases, there was a span of 11 bases. Per germline, CDR1 LNHDA and CDR2 SQIVND (reference sequence). The CDR3 reads CASSMIRSDEKLFF. The CDR3 nucleotides read TGTGCCAGTAGTATGATAAGGAGCGATGAAAAACTGTTTTTT.

V gene TRBV27 combines with J gene TRBJ2-7, with 9 bases matching TRBD2. Germline V CDR1 and CDR2: MNHEY, SMNVEV (reference sequence). CDR3 length: 15 residues. V lost 0 bases to trimming and J lost 7 bases; unmatched junction nucleotides: 7. CDR3 bases: TGTGCCAGCAGTTTATCTCTAGCGGGAACGAGTGAGCAGTACTTC. This gives the protein CASSLSLAGTSEQYF.

This rearrangement joins TRBV19 to TRBJ1-5; the D gene is possibly TRBD1 (6 bases). V was clipped by 7 bases and J by 5 bases, with 21 bases between them. CDR3 size: 16 residues. The V gene's germline CDR1 is LNHDA and CDR2 SQIVND (reference sequence). CDR3 residues: CASITAHSHRDQPQHF. CDR3 sequence (DNA): TGTGCCAGTATTACGGCCCACAGCCACAGGGATCAGCCCCAGCATTTT.

This clone occurred once. The rearrangement uses TRBV28 and TRBJ1-2; perhaps TRBD1 as D (6 bases). Trimming stripped 4 bases from V and 0 bases from J, with 15 bases between. The CDR3 totals 16 residues. The germline CDR1 and CDR2 sequences are MDHEN and SYDVKM. CDR3 residues: CASSSTQGRANYGYTF. CDR3 in DNA: TGTGCCAGCAGTTCTACGCAGGGGCGCGCTAACTATGGCTACACCTTC.

The rearrangement uses TRBV27 and TRBJ1-6; D is possibly TRBD1 (6 bases). Germline-derived CDR1 and CDR2 are MNHEY and SMNVEV (reference sequence). Trimming shortened V by 9 bases and J by 7 bases, and 16 bases separated the two germline ends. The CDR3 is 14 residues long. The CDR3 nucleotides read TGTGCCAGTCGCCAGGACAGAATAAATTCACCCCTCCACTTT. It yields the protein CASRQDRINSPLHF.

This rearrangement joins TRBV7-6 to TRBJ2-1; 7 bases match TRBD2. The germline gives CDR1 SGHVS, CDR2 FNYEAQ. This CDR3 contains 14 residues. V shed 4 bases, J shed 9 bases, and the junction held 9 bases outside the gene matches. The CDR3 sequence is CASSWSTSRAEQFF. In DNA, the CDR3 is TGTGCCAGCAGCTGGTCGACTAGCAGGGCTGAGCAGTTCTTC.

This sequence joins TRBV9 and TRBJ2-3, with 8 bases lining up with TRBD1. V gave up 0 bases and J gave up 4 bases; unmatched junction bases: 7. This CDR3 is built from 16 residues. Germline CDR1 SGDLS, CDR2 YYNGEE. CDR3 nucleotides: TGTGCCAGCAGCGTAGCTTGGGCAGGGGGCTCAGATACGCAGTATTTT. Amino acid sequence: CASSVAWAGGSDTQYF.

This chain joins TRBV5-6 and TRBJ2-3; 7 bases are shared with TRBD2. J was trimmed by 5 bases and V by 0 bases; bases with no gene match: 0. Germline V gives CDR1 SGHDT, CDR2 YYEEEE. The CDR3 sequence is 13 residues long. Here the CDR3 DNA reads TGTGCCAGCAGCTTGGCGGGAGGAGATACGCAGTATTTT. It translates to CASSLAGGDTQYF.